The rows below give T cell receptor beta chains drawn from one sample of a study of T cell responses to AZD1222 COVID-19 vaccine. Generated by immunoSEQ multiplex PCR, the TCRdb table keeps only in-frame clones and is missing some. The sample carries around 140,000 clones, 70% to 90% recorded once. The source was peripheral blood, collected on day 0 of AZD1222 vaccination. These receptors came from an adult in good health. Both conserved end residues are part of each CDR3. The D gene is left open where the match is weak. Only part of the rows carry a size: once, few, many, or a class if the clone is expanded.

abundance: .
j_gene: TRBJ2-2
v_gene: TRBV10-1
d_gene: .
CDR3nt: TGCGCCAGCAGTGAGTTGAGTAGCGAAGTATCCACCGGGGAGCTGTTTTTT
CDR3aa: CASSELSSEVSTGELFF

abundance: few
j_gene: TRBJ1-5
v_gene: TRBV3-1/TRBV3-2
d_gene: .
CDR3nt: TGTGCCAGCAGCCAAGTCCAGGGGAATCAGCCCCAGCATTTT
CDR3aa: CASSQVQGNQPQHF

abundance: .
j_gene: TRBJ1-4
v_gene: TRBV18
d_gene: .
CDR3nt: TGTGCCAGCTCACGAGGAGAAGAAAAACTGTTTTTT
CDR3aa: CASSRGEEKLFF

abundance: once
j_gene: TRBJ1-1
v_gene: TRBV21-1
d_gene: .
CDR3nt: TGTGCCAGCAGCAAAGGGAACGGGACTGAAGCTTTCTTT
CDR3aa: CASSKGNGTEAFF

abundance: .
j_gene: TRBJ2-5
v_gene: TRBV24-1
d_gene: TRBD1
CDR3nt: TGTGCCACCAGTGATTCTACAGGGGCGGAGACCCAGTACTTC
CDR3aa: CATSDSTGAETQYF

abundance: .
j_gene: TRBJ1-2
v_gene: TRBV3-1/TRBV3-2
d_gene: TRBD1
CDR3nt: TGTGCCAGCAGCCCAGCCGGGACAGGGAATGGCTACACCTTC
CDR3aa: CASSPAGTGNGYTF

abundance: .
j_gene: TRBJ2-1
v_gene: TRBV4-1
d_gene: TRBD2
CDR3nt: TGCGCCAGCAGCCAAGTGGGAAAGCGGGGGGGCAATGAGCAGTTCTTC
CDR3aa: CASSQVGKRGGNEQFF

abundance: .
j_gene: TRBJ2-1
v_gene: TRBV10-2
d_gene: .
CDR3nt: TGCGCCAGCAACCCGACAGCCCCAGGGGCCCCAAGCTCCTACAATGAGCAGTTCTTC
CDR3aa: CASNPTAPGAPSSYNEQFF

abundance: .
j_gene: TRBJ1-4
v_gene: TRBV19
d_gene: TRBD1
CDR3nt: TGTGCCAGTAGTATAAGGGGACAGCTTACAACTAATGAAAAACTGTTTTTT
CDR3aa: CASSIRGQLTTNEKLFF

abundance: .
j_gene: TRBJ1-1
v_gene: TRBV7-8
d_gene: .
CDR3nt: TGTGCCAGCAGCTTAGGTTCAGGGACTGAAGCTTTCTTT
CDR3aa: CASSLGSGTEAFF

abundance: few
j_gene: TRBJ1-2
v_gene: TRBV27
d_gene: .
CDR3nt: TGTGCCAGCAGTTTTGGTGCAGGGAGCTATGGCTACACCTTC
CDR3aa: CASSFGAGSYGYTF

abundance: .
j_gene: TRBJ1-2
v_gene: TRBV6-5
d_gene: .
CDR3nt: TGTGCCAGCAGTTACCCCGGGGGCTACTATGGCTACACCTTC
CDR3aa: CASSYPGGYYGYTF

abundance: once
j_gene: TRBJ1-4
v_gene: TRBV3-1/TRBV3-2
d_gene: .
CDR3nt: TGTGCCAGCAGCCAACAGGGCCTTAATGAAAAACTGTTTTTT
CDR3aa: CASSQQGLNEKLFF

abundance: .
j_gene: TRBJ1-2
v_gene: TRBV18
d_gene: .
CDR3nt: TGTGCCAGCTCACCAGCGTCTAACTATGGCTACACCTTC
CDR3aa: CASSPASNYGYTF

abundance: few
j_gene: TRBJ1-1
v_gene: TRBV5-1
d_gene: .
CDR3nt: TGCGCCAGCAGGTTAGGAGACACTGAAGCTTTCTTT
CDR3aa: CASRLGDTEAFF

abundance: .
j_gene: TRBJ2-7
v_gene: TRBV12-3/TRBV12-4
d_gene: .
CDR3nt: TGTGCCAGCAGCTTTGACAAACGCGAGCAGTACTTC
CDR3aa: CASSFDKREQYF